This T cell receptor beta chain was obtained from a study of blood T cell repertoires in COVID-19. Study information: PBMCs, B-cell-depleted T cells, or T cells provided the cDNA or gDNA that made up the material.

Per the germline V gene, CDR1 is DFQATT and CDR2 is SNEGSKA (reference sequence). The CDR3 loop spans 11 amino acids. Original processing notes: Scientists estimated how many nucleated cells there were by amplifying reference gene primers. The method was immunoSEQ multiplex PCR; TCRdb's version includes in-frame clones alone and lacks a portion of them. V, J and clone size were drawn from that table, and D and trimming were deduced from the DNA. Among 55,000 to 75,000 clones listed, around 83% were seen once. This chain uses TRBV20-1 with TRBJ2-1; D is undetermined. Sequencing used peripheral blood. The TCR was taken from a man between 45 and 60 years old with acute or convalescent COVID-19. Written as DNA, the CDR3 is TGCAGCCACTACTCCTACAATGAGCAGTTCTTC. Encoded protein: CSHYSYNEQFF.